This passage covers 29 T cell receptor beta chains from one sample sequenced in a study of CD8+CD57+ T cells in acquired aplastic anemia. TCR beta VDJ and CDR3 profiling used genomic DNA as template. TCRdb re-analysed the reads in MiXCR, keeping a single row per CDR3 protein. The table has 200,000 to 250,000 distinct CDR3 sequences, about 59% seen once. The sample consisted of sorted CD4+, CD8+, or CD8+CD57+ T cells (not recorded which) from PBMCs. Every receptor here comes from a human donor in good health.

The chain is built from TRBV10-3 and TRBJ2-2, with D perhaps TRBD2 (5 bases). V lost 10 bases to trimming and J lost 2 bases, with 8 bases between them. Per the germline V gene, CDR1 is ENHRY and CDR2 is SYGVKD. The CDR3 consists of 12 residues. CDR3 in amino acids: CATEGNTGELFF. In DNA, the CDR3 is TGTGCCACCGAGGGAAACACCGGGGAGCTGTTTTTT.

The rearrangement links TRBV7-2 to TRBJ2-5; 7 nucleotides line up with TRBD2. The J call may be wrong; the DNA end is better matched by TRBJ2-7. CDR3 length: 12 residues. Germline assignment: CDR1 SGHTA and CDR2 FQGNSA. The chain's CDR3 is CACGRGLDEQYF. The CDR3 DNA is TGTGCCTGCGGGAGAGGGTTGGACGAGCAGTACTTC.

This clonotype was counted a single time. The chain has TRBV7-3 and TRBJ1-1; a weak D match, TRBD1 (5 bases). Trimming shortened V by 3 bases and J by 8 bases, and 16 bases separated the two germline ends. This CDR3 comprises 14 residues. The germline gives CDR1 SGHTA, CDR2 FQGTGA. The CDR3 bases are TGTGCCAGCAGCTTGACGGACTGGGACCAGGAAGCTTTCTTT. Translated, it gives CASSLTDWDQEAFF.

DNA of the CDR3: TGTGCCAGCAGCGTAGCAGGGTTCTCCTACGAGCAGTACTTC. It yields the protein CASSVAGFSYEQYF. The chain carries TRBV9 and TRBJ2-5; tentative D call: TRBD1 (5 bases). The J call may be in error: the DNA end matches TRBJ2-7 better. This CDR3 has 14 residues. The germline V gene has CDR1 SGDLS and CDR2 YYNGEE.

The CDR3 loop reads CASSLAGTGIYEQYF. The DNA of the CDR3 is TGTGCCAGCAGCTTAGCAGGGACAGGGATCTACGAGCAGTACTTC. The V gene is TRBV7-2, the J gene TRBJ2-7; 9 bases are shared with TRBD1. With V trimmed by 0 bases and J by 3 bases, 3 bases remained unmatched. The length of the CDR3 is 15 residues. Per germline, CDR1 SGHTA and CDR2 FQGNSA.

Details on this clonotype: Because the CDR3 is missing its conserved closing phenylalanine or tryptophan, this is likely a read error. It is unclear where the CDR3 begins or ends on the DNA, so no DNA is shown, and the CDR3 is as TCRdb lists it. The chain carries TRBV7-6 and TRBJ2-5; the D call TRBD2 from the table was never checked on the DNA. The CDR3 region is 10 residues in length, termini included. CDR1 is SGHVS and CDR2 is FNYEAQ in the germline V gene. CDR3 amino acids: CASSLGPGLG.

V usage is TRBV2 and J usage is TRBJ2-7; 10 bases line up with TRBD2. In germline, CDR1 is SNHLY, CDR2 FYNNEI. Trimming took 7 bases from V and 5 from J; bases not matched to a gene: 14. The CDR3 totals 16 residues. This CDR3 reads CASTRPSAGGPNEQYF. In DNA, the CDR3 is TGTGCCAGCACCCGACCCTCAGCGGGGGGGCCAAACGAGCAGTACTTC.

As DNA, the CDR3 is TGTGCCAGCAGACTGCAGGTCAATCAGCCCCAGCATTTT. This encodes CASRLQVNQPQHF. This chain links TRBV6-6 with TRBJ1-5; D is unresolved. CDR1 MNHNY and CDR2 SVGAGI come from the germline V gene (reference sequence). V was clipped by 6 bases and J by 3 bases, with 9 bases between them. The CDR3 has 13 residues.

The chain links TRBV5-1 to TRBJ1-5; D gene uncertain. V was pared by 0 bases and J by 5 bases, with 12 bases between. The CDR3 has 15 amino acids. Germline V gene data show CDR1 as SGHRS and CDR2 as YFSETQ. This CDR3 is CASSLGTTGHQPQHF. CDR3 sequence (DNA): TGCGCCAGCAGCTTGGGAACAACCGGTCATCAGCCCCAGCATTTT.

This clonotype was detected ten times or more. This rearrangement joins TRBV7-8 to TRBJ2-7; D call uncertain. V lost 1 base to trimming and J lost 2 bases, with 6 bases between them. Per the germline V gene, CDR1 is SGHVS and CDR2 is FQNEAQ. The CDR3 has 13 amino acids. CDR3 nucleotides: TGTGCCAGCAGCTTAGGAACGACCTACGAGCAGTACTTC. The encoded protein is CASSLGTTYEQYF.

The chain employs TRBV9 and TRBJ1-1; D remains unclear. Trimming cost V 0 bases and J 1 base, with 7 bases left between them. Germline CDR1 and CDR2: SGDLS and YYNGEE. The CDR3 covers 14 residues. CDR3 bases: TGTGCCAGCAGCGTAGACGATCCGAACACTGAAGCTTTCTTT. This codes for CASSVDDPNTEAFF.

The chain combines TRBV27 with TRBJ1-5; D unclear. This CDR3 comprises 13 residues. Germline values: CDR1 MNHEY, CDR2 SMNVEV (reference sequence). V was cut by 6 bases and J by 0 bases, with 6 bases left in between. CDR3 bases: TGTGCCAGCAGCAGATCTAGCAATCAGCCCCAGCATTTT. Its translation is CASSRSSNQPQHF.

This clonotype has ten or more counts. V is TRBV11-3 and J is TRBJ2-7; 9 bases line up with TRBD2. With V trimmed by 4 bases and J by 4 bases, 5 bases remained unmatched. In germline, CDR1 is SGHNT, CDR2 YENEEA. The CDR3 is made up of 14 amino acids. CDR3 in DNA: TGTGCCAGCAGCTATAGCGGGAGTGGGTACGAGCAGTACTTC. It is translated as CASSYSGSGYEQYF. The entire variable domain, with the rest obtained from reference TRBV11-3 and TRBJ2-7, is as follows: EAGVVQSPRYKIIEKKQPVAFWCNPISGHNTLYWYLQNLGQGPELLIRYENEEAVDDSQLPKDRFSAERLKGVDSTLKIQPAELGDSAVYLCASSYSGSGYEQYFGPGTRLTVT.

The chain combines TRBV19 with TRBJ1-1; D not resolved. The germline V gene has CDR1 LNHDA and CDR2 SQIVND (reference sequence). CDR3 length: 14 residues. Between the trimmed V and J ends, which lost 7 bases and 1 base, there was a span of 13 bases. The chain's CDR3 is CASTTPWKNTEAFF. Written as DNA, the CDR3 is TGTGCCAGTACCACCCCTTGGAAGAACACTGAAGCTTTCTTT.

This clonotype was observed at least ten times. The chain joins TRBV9 to TRBJ2-7, with D maybe TRBD2 (6 bases). The germline gives CDR1 SGDLS, CDR2 YYNGEE. This CDR3 is 15 amino acids long. Trimming left V 0 bases short and J 0 bases short, with 10 bases between. The CDR3 spells CASSVEGGFSYEQYF. Here the CDR3 DNA reads TGTGCCAGCAGCGTAGAGGGAGGATTCTCCTACGAGCAGTACTTC.

CDR3 in DNA: TGTGCCACCAGTCTCGGTGGGGAGCAGTACTTC. Protein sequence: CATSLGGEQYF. V is TRBV24-1 and J is TRBJ2-7, with no clear D. The CDR3 is 11 residues long. Trimming stripped 6 bases from V and 7 bases from J, with 9 bases between. Per germline, CDR1 KGHDR and CDR2 SFDVKD.

This clonotype was recorded a few times. Being one base from a much bigger clone, this may be a read error. The J gene is TRBJ2-7, the V gene TRBV6-5; TRBD1 is a possible D gene (6 bases). There are 13 residues in the CDR3. Germline V CDR1 and CDR2: MNHEY, SVGAGI. Here the CDR3 reads CASSLDRSYERYF. CDR3 bases: TGTGCCAGCAGCCTGGACAGATCCTACGAGCGGTACTTC.

The chain has TRBV7-6 and TRBJ2-7; TRBD2 matches at 7 bases. Trimming took 4 bases from V and 0 from J; bases not matched to a gene: 12. The CDR3 is made up of 17 amino acids. Germline V gene lookup returns CDR1 SGHVS and CDR2 FNYEAQ. The CDR3 loop reads CASSSSLSGRSSYEQYF. CDR3 in DNA: TGTGCCAGCAGCTCGTCGCTTAGCGGGCGGAGCTCCTACGAGCAGTACTTC. Drawing the rest from reference TRBV7-6 and TRBJ2-7, the complete variable domain is GAGVSQSPRYKVTKRGQDVALRCDPISGHVSLYWYRQALGQGPEFLTYFNYEAQQDKSGLPNDRFSAERPEGSISTLTIQRTEQRDSAMYRCASSSSLSGRSSYEQYFGPGTRLTVT.

The chain employs TRBV10-3 and TRBJ1-1; 7 positions match TRBD1. The germline gives CDR1 ENHRY, CDR2 SYGVKD. This CDR3 has 14 amino acids. V gave up 6 bases and J gave up 4 bases; unmatched junction bases: 8. CDR3 DNA: TGTGCCATCAGAGGGGGCAGTTTGATCACTGAAGCTTTCTTT. Translation gives CAIRGGSLITEAFF.

This clonotype was counted a few times. A read error is likely, as this CDR3 ends without the conserved phenylalanine or tryptophan. The limits of the CDR3 on the DNA are not certain, so only TCRdb's listed CDR3 is given. The rearrangement joins TRBV7-8 to TRBJ1-3; TRBD1, the D gene given by the table, was not confirmed from the DNA. The V gene's germline CDR1 is SGHVS and CDR2 FQNEAQ. The CDR3 is 8 residues long, ends included. The CDR3: CASSWPGT.

This clonotype came up once. This chain links TRBV20-1 with TRBJ2-3; D might be TRBD1 (6 bases). There are 14 residues in the CDR3. Per the germline V gene, CDR1 is DFQATT and CDR2 is SNEGSKA (reference sequence). The V end lost 3 bases, the J end lost 2 bases, and 12 bases lay between the germline ends. In DNA form, the CDR3 reads TGCAGTGCTAGGCACAGGGAATCCACAGATACGCAGTATTTT. Translated, it gives CSARHRESTDTQYF.

V and J are TRBV24-1 and TRBJ2-7; TRBD1 agrees at 7 bases. The germline V gene encodes CDR1 KGHDR and CDR2 SFDVKD. The V segment lost 6 bases and the J segment 5 bases; nucleotides outside the gene matches: 6. The CDR3 loop spans 13 amino acids. The CDR3 region has the DNA TGTGCCACCAGTTACAGGGGCAGGGACGAGCAGTACTTC. Its protein product is CATSYRGRDEQYF.

The chain combines TRBV7-9 with TRBJ2-7; D not resolved. Germline CDR1 and CDR2: SEHNR and FQNEAQ (reference sequence). Trimming took off 2 bases at V and 2 bases at J, with 10 bases between the two ends. The CDR3 contains 14 residues. This CDR3 reads CASSLFVGPYEQYF. The DNA of the CDR3 is TGTGCCAGCAGCTTATTTGTAGGACCCTACGAGCAGTACTTC.

This clonotype was found many times. The rearrangement joins TRBV6-5 to TRBJ2-7; tentative D call: TRBD2 (7 bases). Germline assignment: CDR1 MNHEY and CDR2 SVGAGI. The CDR3 length is 14 residues. Trimming removed 0 bases at V and 6 bases at J, with 12 bases between. This chain's CDR3 is CASSYSGGAGEQYF. CDR3 nucleotides: TGTGCCAGCAGTTACTCGGGGGGGGCTGGCGAGCAGTACTTC.

As regards this clonotype: A much larger clone lies one base from this, so it may be a read error. The chain has TRBV12-3 or TRBV12-4 and TRBJ2-6; unclear D gene. With 8 bases removed from V and 0 bases from J, the gap between germline ends came to 14 bases. CDR3 length: 16 residues. The CDR3 sequence is CASGHRSYSGANVLTF. The CDR3 DNA sequence: TGTGCCAGCGGTCACCGCAGTTACTCTGGGGCCAACGTCCTGACTTTC.

The genes are TRBV6-2 or TRBV6-3 and TRBJ2-2; D is undetermined. The germline V gene has CDR1 MNHEY and CDR2 SVGEGT. Trimming took off 7 bases at V and 2 bases at J, with 5 bases between the two ends. This CDR3 contains 12 residues. The CDR3 region is CASTSNTGELFF. The CDR3 region has the DNA TGTGCCAGCACGTCCAACACCGGGGAGCTGTTTTTT.

With respect to this clonotype: Since the CDR3 does not end with the conserved phenylalanine or tryptophan, this likely comes from a read error. The chain uses TRBV6-6 and TRBJ2-3, with TRBD1 matching over 9 bases. This CDR3 is 14 amino acids long. Germline V lookup: CDR1 MNHNY, CDR2 SVGAGI (reference sequence). V lost 2 bases and J lost 6; bases outside the gene matches: 3. CDR3 coding DNA: TGTGCCAGCAGTTACACGACAGGGGGGGATACGCAGTATTCT. It codes for CASSYTTGGDTQYS.

V and J are TRBV20-1 and TRBJ1-2, with TRBD1 matching over 9 bases. The CDR3 spans 14 residues. Germline CDR1 reads DFQATT; CDR2 reads SNEGSKA (reference sequence). V shed 3 bases and J 4 bases; nucleotides not matched to a gene: 6. As DNA, the CDR3 is TGCAGTGCTAGGCAGGACAGGGGTTTCTATGGCTACACCTTC. Translation: CSARQDRGFYGYTF.

This clonotype has a single count. The final CDR3 position lacks the conserved phenylalanine or tryptophan, pointing to a likely read error. This chain joins TRBV12-5 and TRBJ2-7; 8 bases agree with TRBD1. This CDR3 is built from 16 residues. CDR1 and CDR2 (germline): LGHNT, FRNRAP. The CDR3 nucleotides read TGTGCCAGTCGCGAAGGGACAGGCCGACCTGGCGACGAGCAGTACCTC. This encodes CASREGTGRPGDEQYL.